The clone carrying this TCR beta chain was observed once. Its antigen is still unknown. The sample is drawn from a study of shared clonotypes between healthy human individuals. Study results and limitations: Donor clonotype sharing was expected to depend on sequencing depth. Enrolling few donors narrowed the genetic and exposure-history diversity that was represented.

Germline V CDR1 and CDR2: SEHNR, FQNEAQ (reference sequence). The CDR3 is 14 amino acids. Deletions cut 5 bases from V and 3 bases from J, with 13 bases between. Positive CCR7 selection of CD45RO-negative cells yielded the naive CD8 cells, and terminally differentiated effector memory CD45RA+ cells were excluded. Donors had no recently reported acute infections or vaccinations and were HIV-negative. Using immunoSEQ multiplex PCR, the repertoire was profiled, and TCRdb retains in-frame clones only, with some absent. This repertoire shows about 580,000 clones, roughly 98% found once; its top ten account for more than 0.3%.

This clonotype was sampled from a man younger than 45 in good health. The chain recombines TRBV7-9 with TRBJ1-1; D remains unclear. The material sequenced was naive CD8+ T cells sorted from blood. As DNA, the CDR3 is TGTGCCAGCAGCGCATGGAGGGCGGACACTGAAGCTTTCTTT. Translating it yields CASSAWRADTEAFF.